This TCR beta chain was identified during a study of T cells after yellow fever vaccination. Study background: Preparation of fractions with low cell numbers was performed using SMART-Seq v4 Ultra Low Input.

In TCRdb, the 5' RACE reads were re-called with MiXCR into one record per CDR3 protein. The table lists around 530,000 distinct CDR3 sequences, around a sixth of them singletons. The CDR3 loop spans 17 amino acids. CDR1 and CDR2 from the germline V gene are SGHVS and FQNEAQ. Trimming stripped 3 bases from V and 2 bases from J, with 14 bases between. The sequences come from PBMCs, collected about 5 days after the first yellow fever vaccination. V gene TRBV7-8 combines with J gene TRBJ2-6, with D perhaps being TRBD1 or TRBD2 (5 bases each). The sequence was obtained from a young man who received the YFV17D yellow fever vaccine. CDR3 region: CASSFPGRGTGANVLTF. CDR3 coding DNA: TGTGCCAGCAGCTTCCCGGGAAGGGGAACTGGGGCCAACGTCCTGACTTTC.